One TCR beta chain is described in this entry. Profiled with immunoSEQ multiplex PCR; TCRdb holds only in-frame clones, not every one. The sample carries over 80,000 clones, 75% to 85% recorded once. The sample belongs to a study of control samples from healthy donors and cancer patients. Deletions cut 5 bases from V and 0 bases from J, with 16 bases between. Germline assignment: CDR1 MNHEY and CDR2 SVGEGT. The CDR3 is 16 amino acids. The sequenced sample was blood. The clonotype originates from a woman aged 30 to 39 in good health. The chain employs TRBV6-2 or TRBV6-3 and TRBJ1-2; a possible D gene is TRBD1 (5 bases). The CDR3 sequence: CASSKSRTGTNYGYTF. DNA for the CDR3: TGTGCCAGCAGTAAAAGTAGAACAGGAACTAACTATGGCTACACCTTC.